This T cell receptor (beta chain) was sequenced for a study of control samples from healthy donors and cancer patients. The germline gives CDR1 KGHDR, CDR2 SFDVKD. The CDR3 has 16 residues. The junction had 4 bases not matched to a gene; V was cut back by 4 bases and J by 0 bases. Sequenced by immunoSEQ multiplex PCR; TCRdb stores in-frame clones only, minus some. The sample holds around 170,000 clones; 80% to 90% are singletons and the top ten take around 5%. The receptor was isolated from a woman in her twenties or thirties in good health. The sample consisted of blood. The J gene is TRBJ2-3, the V gene TRBV24-1; 9 bases are a match to TRBD1. The CDR3 DNA is TGTGCCACCAGTGACCCCGGGACAGGGAGCACAGATACGCAGTATTTT. This translates into CATSDPGTGSTDTQYF.